This T cell receptor beta chain was sequenced in a study of blood T cell repertoires in COVID-19 (dated by TCRdb to about 2020). For the study in its entirety: Collaborator samples came from the United States, Italy and Spain and covered acute and convalescent phases of COVID-19. The material from the prospective study consisted of cDNA or gDNA derived from T cells, B-cell-depleted T cells, or PBMCs. Deeply sampled blood TCRbeta repertoires from subjects exposed to, actively infected with, or recovered from COVID-19 were included in the dataset. The repertoires were released in a freely available public database meant as a resource for research on the immune response to SARS-CoV-2. The samples were drawn from two sources: the first 160 participants of the ongoing ImmuneRACE study, and over 1,000 subjects contributed by 6 global collaborators. Nearly every sample came with metadata listing a de-identified subject ID, COVID-19 status, age in years and sex. HLA class I and class II types, where available, came from metadata supplied by the sample provider rather than from assay-based typing. Points the paper makes about the study in general: How much clinical and demographic metadata was included differed by source and by participant, and the metadata was provided uncurated.

Per the germline V gene, MNHEY is the CDR1 and SVGAGI is the CDR2. Trimming leaves V shorter by 11 bases and J shorter by 1 base, with the junction holding 8 bases beyond the gene matches. The CDR3 measures 15 amino acids from cysteine to phenylalanine. The CDR3 DNA has 45 bases and is translated from base 1. In the prospective study, participants were about 18 to 100 years old, resided in about 25 geographic areas of the United States, and were enrolled through a virtual design. In the prospective study, cohorts were assigned on the basis of participant-reported clinical history obtained from a screening survey and a study questionnaire. For ImmuneRACE Cohort 3, a participant was defined as recovered based on two consecutive negative NP/OP PCR tests, clearance by a healthcare professional, or resolution of symptoms. Each participant in the prospective study had whole blood, serum and a nasopharyngeal or oropharyngeal swab collected by mobile phlebotomists. Over a roughly 2-month period, participants in the prospective study had the option of providing additional blood draws and questionnaires. Before DNA extraction, prospective study blood samples were shipped either frozen or at room temperature.

In its sample, this clone was seen once. Its antigen is not yet known. The sample holds no much larger clone one base away, and base qualities are not on file. TCRbeta CDR3 regions were amplified from genomic DNA by means of the immunoSEQ Assay, a bias-controlled multiplex PCR. Regarding the original processing steps: The number of nucleated cells in each sample was estimated from the amplification of reference gene primers within the assay. To quantify the absolute abundance of each unique TCRbeta CDR3 rearrangement, sequence reads were collapsed and filtered. For each sample, productive Simpson clonality was calculated by taking the square root of Simpson's diversity index across productive rearrangements. TCRdb took this table from immuneACCESS and kept in-frame rearrangements with V and J called. Such tables lack part of the clones; where checked against another copy, unresolved V genes explain under half of the gap, and the rest is unexplained. V and J calls and clone size are given by that table; D and trimming were obtained from the DNA. The sample data list 250,000 to 350,000 clones, and 85% of these were observed just once. The biggest ten clones account for about 2.3% of the sample.

The V and J genes are TRBV6-5 and TRBJ1-1, with 12 bases matching TRBD1. The sequenced sample consisted of PBMCs or T cells enriched from blood (not recorded which). The source is a woman between 50 and 59 years old who had recovered from COVID-19. CDR3 reads: CASGTGGAANTEAFF. The nucleotide sequence is TGTGCCTCCGGGACAGGGGGCGCGGCGAACACTGAAGCTTTCTTT.